This TCR beta chain stems from a study of cytomegalovirus exposure and HLA in healthy donors. General study points: Productive status was seen about 87% or about 30% of the time for most TCR beta V segments in an earlier analysis. Based on reports, TCR beta sequences accurately predicted HLA-A and HLA-B alleles for most subjects. Most TCRs appeared rarely, but some public TCRs recurred in many donors.

Use of 60 Vbeta and 13 Jbeta primers characterized the PCR. Data came from immunoSEQ multiplex PCR; TCRdb stores just in-frame clones and leaves some out. The data hold around 120,000 clones, with around 72% observed a single time. This clone was seen a handful of times. Its antigen is not identified. CDR3 length equals 13 residues. Germline CDR1 LNHDA, CDR2 SQIVND (reference sequence). With V trimmed by 5 bases and J by 7 bases, 6 bases remained unmatched. Donors in the study were healthy people who gave bone marrow. The V gene is TRBV19, the J gene TRBJ1-1, with 8 nucleotides matching TRBD1. The receptor comes from a woman between 50 and 59 years old in good health and CMV-seropositive. Sequenced: PBMCs. The CDR3 nucleotides are TGTGCCAGTAGTTTCCGACAGGGGCTTGAAGCTTTCTTT. It yields the protein CASSFRQGLEAFF.